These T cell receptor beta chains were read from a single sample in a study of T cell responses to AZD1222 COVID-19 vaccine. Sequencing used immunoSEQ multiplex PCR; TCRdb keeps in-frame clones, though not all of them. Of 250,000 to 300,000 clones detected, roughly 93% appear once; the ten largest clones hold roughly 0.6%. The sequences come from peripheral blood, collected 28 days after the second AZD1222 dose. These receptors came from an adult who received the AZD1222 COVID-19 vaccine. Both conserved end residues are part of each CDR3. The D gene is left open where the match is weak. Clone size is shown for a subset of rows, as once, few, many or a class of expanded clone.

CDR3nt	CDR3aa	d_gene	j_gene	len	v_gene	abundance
TGTGCCAGCTCATTGGATACCGGACAGGGGGCATCTGGAAACACCATATATTTT	CASSLDTGQGASGNTIYF	TRBD1	TRBJ1-3	18	TRBV18	NA
TGTGCCAGCAGCTTGTACTCCGCCGCTGAAGCTTTCTTT	CASSLYSAAEAFF	NA	TRBJ1-1	13	TRBV7-9	NA
TGTGCCAGTAGTTTCCCCCAGGGGGAGTACGGCTACACCTTC	CASSFPQGEYGYTF	TRBD1	TRBJ1-2	14	TRBV19	NA
TGCGCCAGCAGCTCGGGACAAGGGACCGGGGAGCTGTTTTTT	CASSSGQGTGELFF	NA	TRBJ2-2	14	TRBV5-1	NA
TGTGCCAGCAGCGGGGGACAGGACTACGAGCAGTACTTC	CASSGGQDYEQYF	TRBD1	TRBJ2-7	13	TRBV5-4	NA
TGTGCCAGCAGTGAATGGCCAGGGATTGGCTACACCTTC	CASSEWPGIGYTF	NA	TRBJ1-2	13	TRBV2	NA
TGCGCCAGCCACGGACGGGTAGGAAATTACGAGCAGTACTTC	CASHGRVGNYEQYF	NA	TRBJ2-7	14	TRBV10-1	NA
TGTGCCAGCAGTTTGGGACAGCACTACGAGCAGTACTTC	CASSLGQHYEQYF	TRBD1	TRBJ2-7	13	TRBV28	NA
TGTGCCAGCAGTCCCACGGGGAGGAATAATGAAAAACTGTTTTTT	CASSPTGRNNEKLFF	NA	TRBJ1-4	15	TRBV27	NA
TGTGCCAGCAGTTACTCTTCTAGCGAGGCAACCAGCACAGATACGCAGTATTTT	CASSYSSSEATSTDTQYF	NA	TRBJ2-3	18	TRBV6-2/TRBV6-3	NA
TGTGCCAGCAGCTTAGAGCCTGCCAGGGCCCGGAGCGAGCAGTACTTC	CASSLEPARARSEQYF	NA	TRBJ2-7	16	TRBV7-3	NA
TGTGCCAGTAGTATAGGACAGGCGCTCTCCTACGAGCAGTACTTC	CASSIGQALSYEQYF	NA	TRBJ2-7	15	TRBV19	NA
TGTGCCAGCAGTCGGGGGGCTATCCCGAGAGATACGCAGTATTTT	CASSRGAIPRDTQYF	NA	TRBJ2-3	15	TRBV6-7	NA
TGTGCCAGCAGCCCTCGGACTACCGGGGAGCTGTTTTTT	CASSPRTTGELFF	NA	TRBJ2-2	13	TRBV7-2	NA
TGTGCCAGCAGCCAAGGGGCTTTCAGGGGGCATCAGCCCCAGCATTTT	CASSQGAFRGHQPQHF	TRBD1	TRBJ1-5	16	TRBV3-1/TRBV3-2	NA
TGTGCCAGCAGCACGGACTCTTCGCCCCAGCATTTT	CASSTDSSPQHF	NA	TRBJ1-5	12	TRBV7-9	NA
TGTGCCAGTAGTACTAGGGGCACCTACAATGAGCAGTTCTTC	CASSTRGTYNEQFF	NA	TRBJ2-1	14	TRBV19	NA
TGTGCCAGCAGGGGGAGGGGGGCCTATCAGCCCCAGCATTTT	CASRGRGAYQPQHF	NA	TRBJ1-5	14	TRBV2	NA
TGCGCCAGCACCCGGGCCGGGGACCACCCTGGCGAGCAGTACTTC	CASTRAGDHPGEQYF	NA	TRBJ2-7	15	TRBV5-1	NA
TGTGCCAGTACCGGGGAAGGGGACCGTAATGAAAAACTGTTTTTT	CASTGEGDRNEKLFF	NA	TRBJ1-4	15	TRBV19	NA
TGTGCCAGTAGTTTCTCGATACGTGAAAAACTGTTTTTT	CASSFSIREKLFF	NA	TRBJ1-4	13	TRBV19	NA
TGCGCCAGCAGAGACAGGGGGTATGAAAAACTGTTTTTT	CASRDRGYEKLFF	TRBD1	TRBJ1-4	13	TRBV5-1	NA
TGTGCCAGCAGTTACCCCAACAATGAGCAGTTCTTC	CASSYPNNEQFF	NA	TRBJ2-1	12	TRBV6-5	NA
TGTGCCAGCAGCGCGGACAGGGGGCTGGGCTACACCTTC	CASSADRGLGYTF	TRBD1	TRBJ1-2	13	TRBV7-2	NA
TGTGCCAGCAGTACCCGGACTAGCGGCGGAGTAGATACGCAGTATTTT	CASSTRTSGGVDTQYF	TRBD2	TRBJ2-3	16	TRBV28	once
TGTGCCAGCAGTGGCAGGAGGAATGAAAAACTGTTTTTT	CASSGRRNEKLFF	NA	TRBJ1-4	13	TRBV27	NA
TGTGCCATCAGGTCGACGACAGGGGGATGGGAGCAGTACTTC	CAIRSTTGGWEQYF	TRBD1	TRBJ2-7	14	TRBV10-3	NA